The 30 T cell receptor beta chains below come from one sample, sequenced in a study of blood T cell repertoires in COVID-19 (dated by TCRdb to between 2020 and 2021). The method behind the library was the immunoSEQ multiplex PCR assay. TCRdb mirrors the immuneACCESS table, restricted to in-frame sequences. Some clones are absent from its copies; in checked studies, under half trace to an unresolved V gene, and the reason for the others is unknown. This sample comprises tens of thousands of clones, approximately 80% of them detected only once. The leading ten clones occupy around 2.1% of the sample. Sequencing was done on a sample of peripheral blood. The receptors were sampled from a woman in her 70s with acute or convalescent COVID-19.

The CDR3 reads CASSSTKKSSYEQYF. CDR3 sequence (DNA): TGTGCCAGCAGCTCCACGAAGAAGAGCTCCTACGAGCAGTACTTC. V and J are TRBV11-3 and TRBJ2-7; D ambiguous. Trimming shortened V by 4 bases and J by 0 bases, and 13 bases separated the two germline ends. Germline V gene lookup returns CDR1 SGHNT and CDR2 YENEEA. This CDR3 comprises 15 residues.

The chain carries TRBV5-1 and TRBJ1-2; D possibly corresponds to TRBD1 (6 bases). CDR1 SGHRS and CDR2 YFSETQ come from the germline V gene. The CDR3 loop spans 15 amino acids. Trimming took off 1 base at V and 2 bases at J, with 12 bases between the two ends. The CDR3 region has the DNA TGCGCCAGCAGCTTGTCAGGGGTCGAGAACTATGGCTACACCTTC. Residues: CASSLSGVENYGYTF.

This rearrangement joins TRBV11-2 to TRBJ1-2; 9 bases are a match to TRBD1. CDR1 SGHAT and CDR2 FQNNGV come from the germline V gene. The J segment lost 9 bases and the V segment lost 5 bases, leaving 7 bases of the junction unmatched. The CDR3 length is 13 residues. Here the CDR3 reads CASSPGQGSSYTF. CDR3 DNA sequence: TGTGCCAGCAGCCCGGGACAGGGAAGTAGCTACACCTTC.

This chain joins TRBV29-1 and TRBJ2-5, with 9 bases fitting TRBD1. Germline V lookup: CDR1 SQVTM, CDR2 ANQGSEA. J gave up 5 bases and V 2 bases, and 9 bases lay outside the gene matches. The CDR3 length is 15 residues. CDR3 loop: CSVETRTGARETQYF. The DNA for the CDR3 is TGCAGCGTTGAAACCAGGACAGGGGCAAGGGAGACCCAGTACTTC. Full variable domain (missing parts from reference TRBV29-1 and TRBJ2-5): SAVISQKPSRDICQRGTSLTIQCQVDSQVTMMFWYRQQPGQSLTLIATANQGSEATYESGFVIDKFPISRPNLTFSTLTVSNMSPEDSSIYLCSVETRTGARETQYFGPGTRLLVL.

This chain uses TRBV7-9 with TRBJ2-1; D possibly corresponds to TRBD1 (6 bases). Germline V gives CDR1 SEHNR, CDR2 FQNEAQ (reference sequence). Trimming cost V 2 bases and J 12 bases, with 8 bases left between them. The CDR3 extends over 11 amino acids. Here the CDR3 reads CASSLLGGQFF. CDR3 nucleotide sequence: TGTGCCAGCAGCTTACTAGGGGGGCAGTTCTTC.

This chain connects TRBV27 to TRBJ2-2; D perhaps matches TRBD2 (5 bases). V dropped 4 bases and J dropped 7 bases, with 10 bases sitting between them. Germline CDR1 and CDR2: MNHEY and SMNVEV (reference sequence). CDR3 length equals 13 residues. DNA for the CDR3: TGTGCCAGCAGTTCTAGCAGGTTCGGGGAGCTGTTTTTT. Translated: CASSSSRFGELFF.

CDR3 amino acids: CASSPGGTNTEAFF. The CDR3 DNA is TGTGCCAGCAGCCCCGGAGGGACGAACACTGAAGCTTTCTTT. J is TRBJ1-1 and V is TRBV7-9, with a tentative D call TRBD1 (5 bases). CDR3 length: 14 amino acids. The germline V gene has CDR1 SEHNR and CDR2 FQNEAQ (reference sequence). Trimming stripped 5 bases from V and 1 base from J, with 11 bases between.

Note on this clone: The sample holds other DNA sequences that translate to the same CDR3. The chain has TRBV3-1 (or the pseudogene TRBV3-2) and TRBJ2-5; TRBD1 might be the D (6 bases). Trimming took 4 bases from V and 2 from J, leaving 8 bases between them. CDR1 and CDR2 (germline): LGHDT, YNNKEL (reference sequence). The CDR3 has 13 residues. CDR3 in DNA: TGTGCCAGCAGCCTTGGACAGCAAGAGACCCAGTACTTC. This encodes CASSLGQQETQYF.

The rearrangement links TRBV20-1 to TRBJ2-1; D perhaps matches TRBD2 (5 bases). From germline, CDR1 is DFQATT and CDR2 SNEGSKA (reference sequence). This CDR3 is 13 amino acids long. Between the trimmed V and J ends, which lost 3 bases and 9 bases, there was a span of 15 bases. CDR3 region: CSASNPRGGEQFF. The CDR3 region has the DNA TGCAGTGCTAGTAATCCTAGAGGAGGTGAGCAGTTCTTC.

The chain recombines TRBV28 with TRBJ1-4; weak D call: TRBD1 (5 bases). This CDR3 spans 14 amino acids. V was trimmed by 5 bases and J by 4 bases, leaving 11 bases between them. Germline V CDR1 and CDR2: MDHEN, SYDVKM. This CDR3 reads CASSLGGNNEKLFF. DNA of the CDR3: TGTGCCAGCAGTCTGGGGGGGAATAATGAAAAACTGTTTTTT.

V is TRBV6-5 and J is TRBJ1-6; 7 positions match TRBD1. CDR1 is MNHEY and CDR2 is SVGAGI in the germline V gene. The V and J ends lost 6 bases and 10 bases, in that order; junction bases with no gene match: 9. The CDR3 sequence is 14 residues long. CDR3 residues: CASRTPQQGSPLHF. Written as DNA, the CDR3 is TGTGCCAGCAGAACCCCGCAACAGGGGTCACCCCTCCACTTT.

The CDR3 sequence is CASRHGTSGGLTDTQYF. CDR3 in DNA: TGCGCCAGCAGACATGGGACTAGCGGGGGACTCACAGATACGCAGTATTTT. The chain recombines TRBV5-1 with TRBJ2-3; 14 positions match TRBD2. The ends lost 5 bases at V and 2 bases at J; junction bases unmatched: 7. The CDR3 is made up of 17 amino acids. Germline values: CDR1 SGHRS, CDR2 YFSETQ.

This CDR3 reads CASSLNPGDPTQYF. The CDR3, as DNA: TGTGCCAGCAGCTTAAATCCAGGTGACCCTACGCAGTATTTT. The V gene is TRBV7-3, the J gene TRBJ2-3, with D hard to call. V shed 1 base and J shed 8 bases, with 13 bases lying between them. Germline V gene data show CDR1 as SGHTA and CDR2 as FQGTGA. CDR3 length equals 14 residues. The entire variable domain, with the rest obtained from reference TRBV7-3 and TRBJ2-3, is as follows: GAGVSQTPSNKVTEKGKYVELRCDPISGHTALYWYRQSLGQGPEFLIYFQGTGAADDSGLPNDRFFAVRPEGSVSTLKIQRTERGDSAVYLCASSLNPGDPTQYFGPGTRLTVL.

The chain combines TRBV6-1 with TRBJ1-4, with D maybe TRBD1 (6 bases). The V and J ends lost 4 bases and 3 bases respectively, with 15 bases between them. Germline V lookup: CDR1 MNHNS, CDR2 SASEGT. CDR3 length: 16 residues. CDR3 protein: CASSGGGGWANEKLFF. CDR3 DNA: TGTGCCAGCAGTGGAGGTGGGGGCTGGGCTAATGAAAAACTGTTTTTT.

The rearrangement joins TRBV7-9 to TRBJ1-6, with a weak D call TRBD1 (6 bases). The CDR3 loop spans 11 amino acids. Trimming shortened V by 6 bases and J by 14 bases, and 11 bases separated the two germline ends. In germline, CDR1 is SEHNR, CDR2 FQNEAQ (reference sequence). The CDR3 here is CASSTDRALHF. The CDR3 DNA reads TGTGCCAGCAGTACGGACAGAGCCCTCCACTTT.

The rearrangement links TRBV11-3 to TRBJ2-5; 12 bases align to TRBD2. Germline V lookup: CDR1 SGHNT, CDR2 YENEEA. The CDR3 has 16 residues. Trimming cost V 4 bases and J 3 bases; bases outside gene matches: 6. Written as DNA, the CDR3 is TGTGCCAGCAGCTCCCTGACTAGCGGGGGAGAAGAGACCCAGTACTTC. This sequence encodes CASSSLTSGGEETQYF. Full variable domain (missing parts from reference TRBV11-3 and TRBJ2-5): EAGVVQSPRYKIIEKKQPVAFWCNPISGHNTLYWYLQNLGQGPELLIRYENEEAVDDSQLPKDRFSAERLKGVDSTLKIQPAELGDSAVYLCASSSLTSGGEETQYFGPGTRLLVL.

The chain couples TRBV6-2 or TRBV6-3 to TRBJ2-3, with 8 positions matching TRBD2. The CDR3 consists of 20 residues. The germline V gene encodes CDR1 MNHEY and CDR2 SVGEGT. The junction had 22 bases not matched to a gene; V was cut back by 6 bases and J by 2 bases. CDR3 sequence: CASSLGGGTSKQVYTDTQYF. Here the CDR3 DNA reads TGTGCCAGCAGCCTAGGGGGTGGGACTAGTAAACAGGTCTACACAGATACGCAGTATTTT.

This clone showed up just a few times. The chain employs TRBV28 and TRBJ1-2; D gene unclear. Germline-derived CDR1 and CDR2 are MDHEN and SYDVKM. The length of the CDR3 is 14 residues. Trimming stripped 10 bases from V and 4 bases from J, with 19 bases between. The CDR3 spells CATTSPALAYGYTF. For the CDR3, the DNA is TGTGCCACCACCTCCCCCGCATTGGCCTATGGCTACACCTTC.

This clone was counted between two and nine times. The chain employs TRBV29-1 and TRBJ1-3, with a possible D match to TRBD1 (5 bases). CDR1 and CDR2 from the germline V gene are SQVTM and ANQGSEA. The CDR3 consists of 13 residues. V was pared by 7 bases and J by 1 base, with 11 bases between. The CDR3 bases are TGCAGCGCCAAGGGGCTATCTGGAAACACCATATATTTT. Translated, it gives CSAKGLSGNTIYF.

V usage is TRBV3-1 (or the pseudogene TRBV3-2) and J usage is TRBJ1-4; D is perhaps TRBD1 (6 bases). The germline gives CDR1 LGHDT, CDR2 YNNKEL (reference sequence). Between the trimmed V and J ends, which lost 9 bases and 3 bases, there was a span of 14 bases. The CDR3 is made up of 14 amino acids. In DNA, the CDR3 is TGTGCCAGACTTCAGGGGTCGGCTAATGAAAAACTGTTTTTT. Its translation: CARLQGSANEKLFF.

V and J are TRBV6-2 or TRBV6-3 and TRBJ1-2; 7 bases are shared with TRBD1. CDR3 length: 13 residues. Germline lookup yields CDR1 MNHEY and CDR2 SVGEGT. Losses at the gene ends were 6 bases for V and 2 bases for J; bases not matched to a gene: 3. CDR3 region: CASSQGGNYGYTF. In DNA, the CDR3 is TGTGCCAGCAGCCAAGGGGGCAACTATGGCTACACCTTC.

The chain carries TRBV20-1 and TRBJ1-4, with 7 bases lining up with TRBD1. The germline CDR1 and CDR2 sequences are DFQATT and SNEGSKA (reference sequence). This CDR3 has 15 residues. The V segment lost 3 bases and the J segment 5 bases; nucleotides outside the gene matches: 9. The CDR3 coding sequence is TGCAGTGCTAGTATCCCGGGACAGCCAAATGAAAAACTGTTTTTT. This gives the protein CSASIPGQPNEKLFF.

The chain employs TRBV6-5 and TRBJ1-1; no clear D. The CDR3 length is 12 residues. Between the trimmed V and J ends, which lost 6 bases and 0 bases, there was a span of 5 bases. Germline V CDR1 and CDR2: MNHEY, SVGAGI. The CDR3 DNA reads as TGTGCCAGCAGCAAATTGAACACTGAAGCTTTCTTT. Amino acids: CASSKLNTEAFF.

The sample holds a few counts of this clone. The chain employs TRBV5-6 and TRBJ1-4; D is uncertain. This CDR3 is 14 amino acids long. Germline CDR1 is SGHDT and CDR2 is YYEEEE. V lost 2 bases, J lost 4 bases, and 9 bases lay in between. CDR3 amino acids: CASSFVRNNEKLFF. The CDR3 DNA reads as TGTGCCAGCAGCTTCGTTAGAAATAATGAAAAACTGTTTTTT. The entire variable domain, with the rest obtained from reference TRBV5-6 and TRBJ1-4, is as follows: DAGVTQSPTHLIKTRGQQVTLRCSPKSGHDTVSWYQQALGQGPQFIFQYYEEEERQRGNFPDRFSGHQFPNYSSELNVNALLLGDSALYLCASSFVRNNEKLFFGSGTQLSVL.

The chain uses TRBV20-1 and TRBJ1-1, with a weak D call TRBD1 (6 bases). Trimming stripped 4 bases from V and 11 bases from J, with 14 bases between. This CDR3 region has 11 residues. Germline V CDR1 and CDR2: DFQATT, SNEGSKA (reference sequence). This CDR3 is CSATQDRTAFF. DNA of the CDR3: TGCAGTGCTACTCAGGACAGAACGGCTTTCTTT.

V gene TRBV18 combines with J gene TRBJ1-6; 7 nucleotides agree with TRBD1. Germline V gives CDR1 KGHSH, CDR2 LQKENI. The length of the CDR3 is 14 residues. The ends lost 5 bases at V and 7 bases at J; junction bases unmatched: 5. The CDR3 here is CASSAYRGNSPLHF. CDR3 sequence (DNA): TGTGCCAGCTCAGCCTACAGGGGAAATTCACCCCTCCACTTT.

The gene calls are TRBV7-9 and TRBJ2-5; 7 nucleotides align to TRBD1. The CDR3 is 15 residues long. With 4 bases clipped from V and 2 bases from J, the junction kept 7 bases outside the gene matches. The V gene's germline CDR1 is SEHNR and CDR2 FQNEAQ (reference sequence). The chain's CDR3 is CASSSLQGPQETQYF. The CDR3 region has the DNA TGTGCCAGCAGCTCACTACAGGGGCCACAAGAGACCCAGTACTTC.

The chain couples TRBV6-5 to TRBJ2-1, with 9 bases that match TRBD2. The CDR3 covers 15 residues. The V segment lost 7 bases and the J segment 7 bases; nucleotides outside the gene matches: 11. From germline, CDR1 is MNHEY and CDR2 SVGAGI. The CDR3 bases are TGTGCCAGCAATGGCGGGGGGGCCCTTCGGAATGAGCAGTTCTTC. This gives the protein CASNGGGALRNEQFF.

The rearrangement uses TRBV29-1 and TRBJ1-6, with 7 bases aligning to TRBD1. The CDR3 loop spans 13 amino acids. Germline values: CDR1 SQVTM, CDR2 ANQGSEA. J lost 7 bases, V lost 7 bases, and 7 bases had no gene match. The CDR3, as DNA: TGCAGCGGTCGGACAGGATCGAATTCACCCCTCCACTTT. Amino acids: CSGRTGSNSPLHF. Full variable domain (missing parts from reference TRBV29-1 and TRBJ1-6): SAVISQKPSRDICQRGTSLTIQCQVDSQVTMMFWYRQQPGQSLTLIATANQGSEATYESGFVIDKFPISRPNLTFSTLTVSNMSPEDSSIYLCSGRTGSNSPLHFGNGTRLTVT.

This chain joins TRBV10-1 and TRBJ2-1; a possible D gene is TRBD2 (5 bases). Deletions cut 7 bases from V and 9 bases from J, with 16 bases between. Germline values: CDR1 WNHNN, CDR2 SYGVQD (reference sequence). The CDR3 has 13 residues. In DNA, the CDR3 is TGCGCCAGCACTCCCAGGAGGTTAGGTGAGCAGTTCTTC. It translates to CASTPRRLGEQFF.